These T cell receptor beta chains were read from a single sample in a study of identical twins. TCRdb itself ran the 5' RACE reads through MiXCR, one entry per CDR3 protein. In the table there are roughly 280,000 distinct CDR3 sequences, nearly 9.5% of which are singletons. The same specimen was also included in a second study, on yellow fever vaccine responses in identical twins.

Sequenced: CD8+ T cells sorted from blood. The receptors were sampled from a woman between 18 and 30 years old in good health. Both conserved end residues are part of each CDR3. Fields, in order: V gene, J gene, clone size, D gene, CDR3 length, CDR3 protein, CDR3 DNA. The D gene is left open where the match is weak. Size values are once, few and many counts, or a class for expanded clones, and some rows have none.

TRBV4-1,TRBJ2-7,.,.,16,CASSPLGGTQPYEQYF,TGCGCCAGCAGCCCCTTAGGCGGGACTCAACCCTACGAGCAGTACTTC
TRBV6-2/TRBV6-3,TRBJ2-5,few,.,13,CASSVASQETQYF,TGTGCCAGCAGTGTAGCCTCACAAGAGACCCAGTACTTC
TRBV4-2,TRBJ2-1,.,.,15,CASSPHREAYNEQFF,TGTGCCAGCAGCCCGCACAGGGAAGCATACAATGAGCAGTTCTTC
TRBV21-1,TRBJ2-3,.,.,15,CASSKPKTTADTQYF,TGTGCCAGCAGCAAACCAAAAACCACTGCAGATACGCAGTATTTT
TRBV6-1,TRBJ2-7,few,.,15,CASSEVRGLPYEQYF,TGTGCCAGCAGTGAAGTTCGTGGGCTTCCCTACGAGCAGTACTTC
TRBV27,TRBJ1-2,many,.,16,CASSLSSGPINYGYTF,TGTGCCAGCAGTTTATCTTCAGGACCTATTAACTATGGCTACACCTTC
TRBV29-1,TRBJ2-5,many,.,14,CSVIGPTKQETQYF,TGCAGCGTTATAGGACCGACAAAGCAAGAGACCCAGTACTTC
TRBV20-1,TRBJ2-1,many,.,12,CSARFGEPEQFF,TGCAGTGCTAGATTCGGGGAACCGGAGCAGTTCTTC
TRBV12-3/TRBV12-4,TRBJ2-1,.,.,17,CASSTNQRGPIGNEQFF,TGTGCCAGCAGCACAAACCAACGGGGCCCAATTGGGAATGAGCAGTTCTTC
TRBV7-9,TRBJ1-1,few,.,11,CASRQDGEAFF,TGTGCCAGCAGGCAAGACGGTGAAGCTTTCTTT
TRBV7-9,TRBJ2-5,few,.,15,CASSSILGVGETQYF,TGTGCCAGCAGTTCAATCCTGGGGGTTGGAGAGACCCAGTACTTC
TRBV7-3,TRBJ2-1,few,.,14,CASSLTIGLDEQFF,TGTGCCAGCAGCTTAACGATAGGTTTGGATGAGCAGTTCTTC
TRBV20-1,TRBJ1-2,.,.,14,CSARVLHHSYGYTF,TGCAGTGCTAGAGTTTTACACCATTCCTATGGCTACACCTTC
TRBV9,TRBJ1-1,many,TRBD1,16,CASSVPGQGRNTEAFF,TGTGCCAGCAGCGTACCTGGACAGGGCCGGAACACTGAAGCTTTCTTT
TRBV29-1,TRBJ2-2,many,TRBD2,16,CSVVGTSGRGTGELFF,TGCAGCGTTGTAGGGACTAGCGGGAGAGGCACCGGGGAGCTGTTTTTT
TRBV10-1,TRBJ2-3,.,.,16,CASSDIPSSSTDTQYF,TGCGCCAGCAGTGATATCCCTAGCAGCAGCACAGATACGCAGTATTTT
TRBV7-9,TRBJ2-7,few,TRBD2,15,CASSRPGLAGWEQYF,TGTGCCAGCAGCCGGCCGGGGCTAGCGGGATGGGAGCAGTACTTC
TRBV29-1,TRBJ2-1,many,.,18,CSEPGRIVAAPRPNEQFF,TGCAGCGAGCCGGGACGGATAGTAGCGGCTCCCCGTCCCAATGAGCAGTTCTTC
TRBV20-1,TRBJ2-3,few,.,15,CSAKKPLGVTDTQYF,TGCAGTGCTAAGAAGCCTCTGGGAGTGACAGATACGCAGTATTTT
TRBV7-9,TRBJ2-7,.,TRBD2,14,CASSSPSGAYEQYF,TGTGCCAGCAGCTCCCCTAGCGGTGCCTACGAGCAGTACTTC
TRBV6-1,TRBJ2-7,many,TRBD2,17,CASSHPTLERETYEQYF,TGTGCCAGCAGCCACCCCACCCTGGAGCGGGAGACCTACGAGCAGTACTTC
TRBV12-3/TRBV12-4,TRBJ2-5,.,.,14,CASSLASQQETQYF,TGTGCCAGCAGTTTAGCGTCTCAGCAAGAGACCCAGTACTTC
TRBV10-3,TRBJ2-1,many,.,14,CAISDPPGGNEQFF,TGTGCCATCAGTGATCCTCCAGGGGGGAATGAGCAGTTCTTC
TRBV12-3/TRBV12-4,TRBJ2-1,many,.,11,CASSPVGKQFF,TGTGCCAGCAGCCCCGTAGGGAAGCAGTTCTTC
TRBV29-1,TRBJ2-7,many,.,11,CSVAGLNEQYF,TGCAGCGTAGCGGGTTTGAACGAGCAGTACTTC
TRBV6-6,TRBJ2-7,many,.,13,CASGIRTSYEQYF,TGTGCCAGCGGGATTCGGACCTCCTACGAGCAGTACTTC
TRBV4-3,TRBJ2-7,.,.,15,CASSQEPQGPYEQYF,TGCGCCAGCAGCCAAGAACCGCAGGGGCCCTACGAGCAGTACTTC
TRBV29-1,TRBJ2-7,.,TRBD1,14,CSVMTWDSSYEQYF,TGCAGCGTTATGACTTGGGACAGCTCCTACGAGCAGTACTTC
TRBV7-9,TRBJ2-2,many,.,15,CASSLAPGNTGELFF,TGTGCCAGCAGCTTAGCGCCGGGGAACACCGGGGAGCTGTTTTTT
TRBV27,TRBJ2-4,.,.,13,CASSLSMADIQYF,TGTGCCAGCAGTTTATCGATGGCGGACATTCAGTACTTC
TRBV11-2,TRBJ2-7,many,.,12,CATLTDSYEQYF,TGTGCCACCTTGACTGACTCCTACGAGCAGTACTTC
TRBV18,TRBJ1-4,few,TRBD1,15,CASSSGQSTNEKLFF,TGTGCCAGCTCGTCGGGACAGTCAACTAATGAAAAACTGTTTTTT
TRBV9,TRBJ2-3,many,TRBD2,15,CASSAGLAGTDTQYF,TGTGCCAGCAGCGCGGGACTAGCGGGTACAGATACGCAGTATTTT
TRBV5-1,TRBJ1-5,many,TRBD1,14,CASSIGQGNQPQHF,TGCGCCAGCAGCATTGGACAGGGCAATCAGCCCCAGCATTTT
TRBV9,TRBJ2-7,.,TRBD2,15,CASSVAAGETYEQYF,TGTGCCAGCAGCGTAGCGGCGGGGGAGACCTACGAGCAGTACTTC
TRBV19,TRBJ1-5,.,.,14,CASTLGGFRQPQHF,TGTGCCAGTACCCTAGGGGGTTTCAGGCAGCCCCAGCATTTT
TRBV10-3,TRBJ2-6,few,TRBD1,20,CAISPFGGTGEISGANVLTF,TGTGCCATCAGCCCCTTTGGGGGGACAGGAGAAATCTCTGGGGCCAACGTCCTGACTTTC
TRBV28,TRBJ2-2,few,TRBD1,16,CASSQTGQGAFGELFF,TGTGCCAGCAGTCAAACCGGACAGGGGGCCTTCGGGGAGCTGTTTTTT
TRBV6-2/TRBV6-3,TRBJ2-2,many,.,15,CASSLRGANTGELFF,TGTGCCAGCAGTTTGAGGGGAGCGAACACCGGGGAGCTGTTTTTT
TRBV14,TRBJ2-7,many,.,13,CASSFLAQYEQYF,TGTGCCAGCAGCTTTCTGGCGCAATACGAGCAGTACTTC
TRBV28,TRBJ1-1,many,TRBD1,16,CASSLCSGTALTEAFF,TGTGCCAGCAGTTTATGTAGCGGGACAGCACTCACTGAAGCTTTCTTT
TRBV12-3/TRBV12-4,TRBJ2-2,many,.,11,CASQRPGELFF,TGTGCCAGCCAGAGGCCGGGGGAGCTGTTTTTT
TRBV20-1,TRBJ2-7,.,.,13,CSAATDRSYEQYF,TGCAGTGCTGCTACGGACAGATCCTACGAGCAGTACTTC
TRBV5-1,TRBJ1-4,few,.,14,CASSLKSVGEKLFF,TGCGCCAGCAGCTTGAAGTCAGTCGGGGAAAAACTGTTTTTT
TRBV2,TRBJ2-7,.,TRBD1,18,CASSQTGEGAQSAYEQYF,TGTGCCAGCAGTCAAACAGGGGAAGGAGCGCAGAGCGCCTACGAGCAGTACTTC
TRBV5-6,TRBJ2-5,many,.,13,CASSFGAGETQYF,TGTGCCAGCAGCTTTGGGGCGGGGGAGACCCAGTACTTC
TRBV24-1,TRBJ2-5,few,.,11,CAADRQETQYF,TGTGCCGCGGACAGACAAGAGACCCAGTACTTC
TRBV6-5,TRBJ1-2,.,.,12,CASTGPGLGYTF,TGTGCCAGTACCGGGCCAGGGTTGGGCTACACCTTC
TRBV7-9,TRBJ2-7,.,TRBD2,14,CAIARLAGSYEQYF,TGTGCCATTGCCCGACTAGCGGGGTCCTACGAGCAGTACTTC
TRBV9,TRBJ2-2,few,.,20,CASSVRNWVGQPTRTGELFF,TGTGCCAGCAGCGTACGCAATTGGGTCGGTCAACCCACGAGAACCGGGGAGCTGTTTTTT
TRBV20-1,TRBJ2-3,.,TRBD2,16,CCARDRPGGPGDTQYF,TGCTGTGCTAGAGATCGACCGGGAGGGCCGGGAGATACGCAGTATTTT